Presented here are 21 T cell receptor beta chains from one specimen sequenced in a study of PD-L1 blockade in urothelial cancer. This sample's time point: peripheral blood 6 weeks after treatment start. Data came from immunoSEQ multiplex PCR; TCRdb stores just in-frame clones and leaves some out. Of tens of thousands of clones in the sample, around 85% were seen once. Sequenced here: PBMCs, sampled around atezolizumab (anti-PD-L1) treatment. These receptors were taken from a man aged 50 or older with urothelial cancer.

The V call is TRBV11-2, the J call TRBJ2-2; TRBD1 aligns across 9 bases. Germline-derived CDR1 and CDR2 are SGHAT and FQNNGV. The V segment lost 5 bases and the J segment 1 base; nucleotides outside the gene matches: 11. The CDR3 consists of 18 residues. The CDR3 nucleotides are TGTGCCAGCAGCCCTCAGGTGGGACAGGGATGGAACACCGGGGAGCTGTTTTTT. This codes for CASSPQVGQGWNTGELFF.

The chain is built from TRBV16 and TRBJ1-4; 7 bases agree with TRBD1. The CDR3 sequence is 17 residues long. Losses at the gene ends were 2 bases for V and 4 bases for J; bases not matched to a gene: 10. Germline CDR1 KGHSY, CDR2 FQNENV. CDR3 DNA: TGTGCCAGCAGCCAACGTGGCCCGGGACAGTTTAATGAAAAACTGTTTTTT. Protein sequence: CASSQRGPGQFNEKLFF.

This clone was detected once. Within the sample, other DNA sequences also encode this same CDR3. This chain joins TRBV14 and TRBJ2-5, with 7 bases fitting TRBD1. Germline V gives CDR1 SGHDN, CDR2 FVKESK. CDR3 size: 11 residues. With V trimmed by 6 bases and J by 7 bases, 2 bases remained unmatched. The CDR3 DNA follows: TGTGCCAGCAGTCCAGGGGGGACCCAGTACTTC. Protein: CASSPGGTQYF.

The rearrangement joins TRBV5-5 to TRBJ1-1, with a tentative D call TRBD1 (5 bases). CDR1 is SGHKS, CDR2 YYEKEE, per germline (reference sequence). This CDR3 comprises 12 residues. V lost 2 bases to trimming and J lost 10 bases, with 12 bases between them. CDR3 loop: CASSLGVERAFF. Written as DNA, the CDR3 is TGTGCCAGCAGCTTAGGGGTGGAGCGAGCTTTCTTT.

V and J are TRBV29-1 and TRBJ2-7, with D tentatively TRBD2 (5 bases). Trimming took off 1 base at V and 0 bases at J, with 22 bases between the two ends. The CDR3 covers 18 residues. Germline CDR1 SQVTM, CDR2 ANQGSEA. Here the CDR3 reads CSVEGWVGEGVVSYEQYF. The CDR3 DNA follows: TGCAGCGTTGAAGGGTGGGTCGGGGAAGGAGTGGTCTCCTACGAGCAGTACTTC.

This clone showed up just once. The CDR3 region has the DNA TGTGCCAGCAGCTTCGCAGGGGCCATCCACTCCTACGAGCAGTACTTC. The encoded protein is CASSFAGAIHSYEQYF. V and J are TRBV5-8 and TRBJ2-7; D might be TRBD1 (6 bases). Looked up from germline, CDR1 is SGHTS and CDR2 is YDEGEE. CDR3 size: 16 residues. V was shortened by 2 bases and J by 0 bases, with 15 bases between the two germline ends.

The table lists this clone with a few counts. The chain links TRBV7-6 to TRBJ1-6; 10 bases are shared with TRBD1. Per germline, CDR1 SGHVS and CDR2 FNYEAQ. The CDR3 runs to 16 residues. Germline trimming cut 7 bases from V and 7 bases from J; bases unmatched to any gene: 10. The CDR3 DNA follows: TGTGCCAGCACCCCCCTCGGGGGACAGGGGAATTCACCCCTCCACTTT. Protein product: CASTPLGGQGNSPLHF.

The chain links TRBV19 to TRBJ2-5; TRBD2 aligns across 11 bases. The ends lost 1 base at V and 7 bases at J; junction bases unmatched: 2. Germline loops: CDR1 LNHDA, CDR2 SQIVND (reference sequence). This CDR3 region has 14 residues. The CDR3 loop reads CASSIVGTSGTQYF. The CDR3 nucleotides read TGTGCCAGTAGTATAGTAGGGACTAGCGGGACCCAGTACTTC.

This chain joins TRBV5-6 and TRBJ2-7; D possibly corresponds to TRBD1 (5 bases). The germline CDR1 and CDR2 sequences are SGHDT and YYEEEE. CDR3 length: 16 residues. Trimming stripped 1 base from V and 2 bases from J, with 16 bases between. CDR3: CASSLRGLLTPYEQYF. As DNA, the CDR3 is TGTGCCAGCAGCTTGAGGGGCCTCCTTACCCCCTACGAGCAGTACTTC.

The chain couples TRBV27 to TRBJ2-1; D is unresolved. Trimming took off 0 bases at V and 0 bases at J, with 6 bases between the two ends. Germline CDR1 MNHEY, CDR2 SMNVEV (reference sequence). This CDR3 contains 15 residues. As DNA, the CDR3 is TGTGCCAGCAGTTTATCGTTCCACTCCTACAATGAGCAGTTCTTC. As protein: CASSLSFHSYNEQFF.

CDR3 bases: TGCGCCAGCAGCCAGGGGGGGGGTCGGAATGAGCAGTTCTTC. It encodes CASSQGGGRNEQFF. The chain recombines TRBV4-3 with TRBJ2-1; 7 bases align to TRBD2. Losses at the gene ends were 3 bases for V and 7 bases for J; bases not matched to a gene: 6. The CDR3 length is 14 residues. The germline V gene encodes CDR1 LGHNA and CDR2 YSLEER.

The chain is built from TRBV4-1 and TRBJ2-3, with 7 bases identical to TRBD2. The CDR3 extends over 16 amino acids. Germline CDR1 is MGHRA and CDR2 is YSYEKL. With 3 bases clipped from V and 2 bases from J, the junction kept 8 bases outside the gene matches. Here the CDR3 reads CASSQYRDYTTDTQYF. Here the CDR3 DNA reads TGCGCCAGCAGCCAGTACCGGGACTACACCACAGATACGCAGTATTTT.

In regard to this clone: The identical CDR3 is also encoded by other nucleotide sequences in the sample. The chain recombines TRBV5-4 with TRBJ1-1; maybe TRBD1 (6 bases). Per germline, CDR1 SGHNT and CDR2 YYREEE (reference sequence). V gave up 4 bases and J gave up 1 base, with 14 bases separating them. The CDR3 totals 15 residues. The CDR3 nucleotides are TGTGCCAGCAGCCCAACCGGGACACGGAACACTGAAGCTTTCTTT. Protein: CASSPTGTRNTEAFF.

The J gene is TRBJ1-3, the V gene TRBV6-1; TRBD1 is a possible D gene (5 bases). Germline V gene data show CDR1 as MNHNS and CDR2 as SASEGT. With 6 bases removed from V and 4 bases from J, the gap between germline ends came to 13 bases. The CDR3 has 14 residues. The CDR3 reads CASSGTGYGNTIYF. In DNA form, the CDR3 reads TGTGCCAGCAGCGGTACAGGATACGGAAACACCATATATTTT.

The V gene is TRBV10-3, the J gene TRBJ2-6, with 7 bases that match TRBD1. CDR3 length equals 19 residues. Germline V CDR1 and CDR2: ENHRY, SYGVKD. Trimming took 8 bases from V and 0 from J; bases not matched to a gene: 16. For the CDR3, the DNA is TGTGCCATCCTACCATTCGTTGACAGGGCCCCCTCTGGGGCCAACGTCCTGACTTTC. It encodes CAILPFVDRAPSGANVLTF.

With respect to this clone: Other nucleotide sequences from this sample produce the same CDR3. This chain links TRBV9 with TRBJ2-7; 7 bases map to TRBD1. The germline CDR1 and CDR2 sequences are SGDLS and YYNGEE. The J segment lost 7 bases and the V segment lost 0 bases, leaving 10 bases of the junction unmatched. This CDR3 is 15 amino acids long. The CDR3 is CASSVEGTGVGEQYF. CDR3 DNA: TGTGCCAGCAGCGTAGAAGGAACAGGGGTGGGGGAGCAGTACTTC.

The V call is TRBV2, the J call TRBJ2-1; the match to TRBD2 covers 7 bases. The junction had 5 bases not matched to a gene; V was cut back by 6 bases and J by 3 bases. The CDR3 is made up of 14 amino acids. Germline CDR1 is SNHLY and CDR2 is FYNNEI. The CDR3 DNA reads as TGTGCCAGCAGGAGCGAGCGGGGCTACAATGAGCAGTTCTTC. It is translated as CASRSERGYNEQFF.

This clone was observed many times. The chain links TRBV11-2 to TRBJ1-3, with 7 bases lining up with TRBD1. V lost 4 bases, J lost 2 bases, and 8 bases stayed unmatched. The CDR3 spans 16 residues. Germline loops: CDR1 SGHAT, CDR2 FQNNGV. The CDR3 bases are TGTGCCAGCAGCTCGAGTGACAGGGCAACTGGAAACACCATATATTTT. This gives the protein CASSSSDRATGNTIYF.

The chain recombines TRBV2 with TRBJ1-2; D unclear. The CDR3 is made up of 14 amino acids. The germline V gene encodes CDR1 SNHLY and CDR2 FYNNEI. V was trimmed by 11 bases and J by 1 base, leaving 17 bases between them. CDR3 DNA: TGTGCCGGTTCCGGGTCTCTAATTAACTATGGCTACACCTTC. The encoded protein is CAGSGSLINYGYTF.

This chain links TRBV9 with TRBJ1-2; TRBD1 matches 8 bases. CDR3 size: 15 residues. Trimming at V came to 6 bases and at J to 0 bases, leaving 7 bases not matched to a gene. The germline V gene has CDR1 SGDLS and CDR2 YYNGEE. The CDR3 DNA reads TGTGCCAGCAAGAACACAGGGGGGGCTAACTATGGCTACACCTTC. Protein: CASKNTGGANYGYTF.

The V and J genes are TRBV27 and TRBJ2-7, with a tentative D call TRBD2 (5 bases). CDR3 length: 16 amino acids. Germline V gene lookup returns CDR1 MNHEY and CDR2 SMNVEV (reference sequence). The V end lost 7 bases, the J end lost 5 bases, and 24 bases lay between the germline ends. CDR3 protein: CASTSARGGGSHEQYF. CDR3 nucleotides: TGTGCCAGCACCTCCGCCCGGGGTGGTGGGTCCCACGAGCAGTACTTC.